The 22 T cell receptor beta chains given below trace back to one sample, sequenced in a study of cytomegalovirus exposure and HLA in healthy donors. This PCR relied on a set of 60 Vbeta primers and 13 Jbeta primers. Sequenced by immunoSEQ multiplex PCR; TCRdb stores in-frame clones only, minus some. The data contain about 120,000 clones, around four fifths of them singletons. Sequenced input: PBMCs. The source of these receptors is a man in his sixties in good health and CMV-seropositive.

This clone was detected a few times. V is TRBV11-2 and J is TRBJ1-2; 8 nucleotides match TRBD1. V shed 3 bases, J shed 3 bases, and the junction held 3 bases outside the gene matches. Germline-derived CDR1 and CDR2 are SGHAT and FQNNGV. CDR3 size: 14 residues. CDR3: CASSFGQGDYGYTF. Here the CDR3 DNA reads TGTGCCAGCAGCTTCGGACAGGGCGACTATGGCTACACCTTC.

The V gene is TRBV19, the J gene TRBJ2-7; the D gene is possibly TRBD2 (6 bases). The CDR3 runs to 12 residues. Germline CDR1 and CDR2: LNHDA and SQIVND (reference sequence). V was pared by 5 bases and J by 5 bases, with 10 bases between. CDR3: CASSLGTDEQYF. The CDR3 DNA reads TGTGCCAGTAGTTTAGGGACTGACGAGCAGTACTTC.

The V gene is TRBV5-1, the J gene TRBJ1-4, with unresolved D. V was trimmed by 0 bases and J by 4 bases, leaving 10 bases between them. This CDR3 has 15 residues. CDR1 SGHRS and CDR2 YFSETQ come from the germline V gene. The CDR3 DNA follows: TGCGCCAGCAGCTTGGGAGCCGGGTTTAATGAAAAACTGTTTTTT. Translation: CASSLGAGFNEKLFF. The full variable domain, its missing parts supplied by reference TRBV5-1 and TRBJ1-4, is KAGVTQTPRYLIKTRGQQVTLSCSPISGHRSVSWYQQTPGQGLQFLFEYFSETQRNKGNFPGRFSGRQFSNSRSEMNVSTLELGDSALYLCASSLGAGFNEKLFFGSGTQLSVL.

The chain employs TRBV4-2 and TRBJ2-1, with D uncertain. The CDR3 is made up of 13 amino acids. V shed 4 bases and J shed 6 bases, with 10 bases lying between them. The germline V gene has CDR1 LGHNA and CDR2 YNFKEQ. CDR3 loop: CASSPPRGNEQFF. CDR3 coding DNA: TGTGCCAGCAGCCCCCCCCGAGGCAATGAGCAGTTCTTC.

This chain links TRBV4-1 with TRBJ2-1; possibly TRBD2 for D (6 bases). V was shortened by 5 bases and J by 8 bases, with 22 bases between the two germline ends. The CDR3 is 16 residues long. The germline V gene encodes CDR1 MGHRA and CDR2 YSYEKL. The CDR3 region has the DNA TGCGCCAGCAGCACTCTGGCGGGTCTAAGGAGGGATGAGCAGTTCTTC. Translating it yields CASSTLAGLRRDEQFF.

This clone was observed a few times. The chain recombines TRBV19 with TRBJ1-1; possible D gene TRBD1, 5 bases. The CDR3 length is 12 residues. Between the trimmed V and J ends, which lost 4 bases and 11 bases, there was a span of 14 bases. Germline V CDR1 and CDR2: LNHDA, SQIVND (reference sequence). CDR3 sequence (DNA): TGTGCCAGTAGTAGGGAGGGGCTCAAGGCTTTCTTT. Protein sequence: CASSREGLKAFF.

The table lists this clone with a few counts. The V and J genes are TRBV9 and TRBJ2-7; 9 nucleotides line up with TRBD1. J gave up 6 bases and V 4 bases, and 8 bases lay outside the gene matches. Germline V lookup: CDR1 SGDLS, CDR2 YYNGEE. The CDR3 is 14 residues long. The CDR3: CASSPRDRAAEQYF. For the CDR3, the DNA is TGTGCCAGCAGCCCCCGGGACAGGGCGGCCGAGCAGTACTTC.

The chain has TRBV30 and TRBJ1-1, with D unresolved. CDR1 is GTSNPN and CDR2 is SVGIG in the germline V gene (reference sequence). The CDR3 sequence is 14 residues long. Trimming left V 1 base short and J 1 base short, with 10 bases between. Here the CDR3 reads CAWSALTPNTEAFF. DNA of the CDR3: TGTGCCTGGAGTGCCTTGACACCGAACACTGAAGCTTTCTTT.

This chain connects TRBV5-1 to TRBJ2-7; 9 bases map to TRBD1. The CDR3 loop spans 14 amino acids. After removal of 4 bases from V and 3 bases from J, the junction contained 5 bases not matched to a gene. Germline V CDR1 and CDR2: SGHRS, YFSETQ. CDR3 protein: CASSPEGQGYEQYF. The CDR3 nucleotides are TGCGCCAGCAGCCCGGAGGGACAGGGCTACGAGCAGTACTTC.

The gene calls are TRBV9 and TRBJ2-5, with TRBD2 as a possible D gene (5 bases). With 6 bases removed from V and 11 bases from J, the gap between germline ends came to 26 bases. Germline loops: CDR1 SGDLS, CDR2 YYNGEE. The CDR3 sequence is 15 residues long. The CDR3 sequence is CASTPKAGRDWEQYF. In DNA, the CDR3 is TGTGCCAGCACCCCCAAAGCAGGACGGGATTGGGAGCAGTACTTC.

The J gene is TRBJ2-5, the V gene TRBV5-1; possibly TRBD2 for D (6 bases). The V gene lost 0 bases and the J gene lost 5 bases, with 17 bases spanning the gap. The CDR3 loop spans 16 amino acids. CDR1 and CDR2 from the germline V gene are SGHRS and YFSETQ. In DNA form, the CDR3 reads TGCGCCAGCAGCTTGGGGATTTCTAGCGAAGGGGAGACCCAGTACTTC. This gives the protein CASSLGISSEGETQYF.

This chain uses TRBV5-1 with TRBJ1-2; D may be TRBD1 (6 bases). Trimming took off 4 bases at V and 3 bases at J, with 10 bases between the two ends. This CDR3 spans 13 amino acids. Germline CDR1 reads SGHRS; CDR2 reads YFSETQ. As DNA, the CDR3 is TGCGCCAGCAGCGAGGACAGTTACTATGGCTACACCTTC. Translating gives CASSEDSYYGYTF.

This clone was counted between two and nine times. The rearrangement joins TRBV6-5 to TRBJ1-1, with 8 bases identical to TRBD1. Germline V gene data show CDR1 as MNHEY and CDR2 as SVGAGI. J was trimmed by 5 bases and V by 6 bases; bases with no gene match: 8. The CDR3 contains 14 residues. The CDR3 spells CASRPKGQGTEAFF. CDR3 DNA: TGTGCCAGCAGACCAAAAGGACAGGGAACTGAAGCTTTCTTT.

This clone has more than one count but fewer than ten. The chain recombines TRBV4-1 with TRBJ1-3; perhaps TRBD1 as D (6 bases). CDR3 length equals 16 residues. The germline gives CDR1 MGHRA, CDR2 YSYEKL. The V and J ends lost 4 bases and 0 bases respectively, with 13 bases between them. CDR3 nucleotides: TGCGCCAGCAGCCTTAACAGGGTAGGCTCTGGAAACACCATATATTTT. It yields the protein CASSLNRVGSGNTIYF.

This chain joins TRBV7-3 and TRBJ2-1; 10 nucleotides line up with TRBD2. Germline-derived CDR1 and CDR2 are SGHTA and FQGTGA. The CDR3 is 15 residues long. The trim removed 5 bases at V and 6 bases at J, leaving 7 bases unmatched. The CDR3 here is CASSQSGGAFNEQFF. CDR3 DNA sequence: TGTGCCAGCAGCCAGAGCGGGGGGGCGTTCAATGAGCAGTTCTTC.

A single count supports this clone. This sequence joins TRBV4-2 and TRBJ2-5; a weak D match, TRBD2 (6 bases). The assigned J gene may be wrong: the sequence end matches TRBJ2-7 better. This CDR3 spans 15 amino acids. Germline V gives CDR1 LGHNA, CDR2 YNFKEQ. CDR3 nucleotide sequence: TGTGCCAGCAGCCAAGGGGCTAGCGCCTCCTACGAGCAGTACTTC. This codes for CASSQGASASYEQYF.

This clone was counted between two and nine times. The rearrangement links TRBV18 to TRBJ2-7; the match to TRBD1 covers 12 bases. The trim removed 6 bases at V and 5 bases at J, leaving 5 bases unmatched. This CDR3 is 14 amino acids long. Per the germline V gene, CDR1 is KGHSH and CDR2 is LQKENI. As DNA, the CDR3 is TGTGCCAGCTCGCAGGGACAGGGGGCCCACGAGCAGTACTTC. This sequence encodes CASSQGQGAHEQYF.

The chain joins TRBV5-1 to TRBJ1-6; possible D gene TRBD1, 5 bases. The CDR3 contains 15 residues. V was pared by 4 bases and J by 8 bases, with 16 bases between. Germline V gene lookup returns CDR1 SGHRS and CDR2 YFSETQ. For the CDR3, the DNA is TGCGCCAGCAGCGCCTACAGGATTAGGGATTCACCCCTCCACTTT. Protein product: CASSAYRIRDSPLHF. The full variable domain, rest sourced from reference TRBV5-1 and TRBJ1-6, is KAGVTQTPRYLIKTRGQQVTLSCSPISGHRSVSWYQQTPGQGLQFLFEYFSETQRNKGNFPGRFSGRQFSNSRSEMNVSTLELGDSALYLCASSAYRIRDSPLHFGNGTRLTVT.

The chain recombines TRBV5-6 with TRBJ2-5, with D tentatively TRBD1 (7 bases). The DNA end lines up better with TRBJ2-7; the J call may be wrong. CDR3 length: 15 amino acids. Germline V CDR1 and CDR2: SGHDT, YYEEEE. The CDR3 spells CASSSGGGMFNEQYF. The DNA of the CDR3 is TGTGCCAGTTCGTCTGGAGGGGGCATGTTTAACGAGCAGTACTTC.

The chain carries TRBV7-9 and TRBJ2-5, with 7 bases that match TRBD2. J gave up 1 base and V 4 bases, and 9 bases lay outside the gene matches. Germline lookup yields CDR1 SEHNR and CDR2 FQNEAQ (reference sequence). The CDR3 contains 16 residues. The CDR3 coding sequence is TGTGCCAGCAGCTGGGCGGTGGGCGGGAGCCAAGAGACCCAGTACTTC. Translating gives CASSWAVGGSQETQYF.

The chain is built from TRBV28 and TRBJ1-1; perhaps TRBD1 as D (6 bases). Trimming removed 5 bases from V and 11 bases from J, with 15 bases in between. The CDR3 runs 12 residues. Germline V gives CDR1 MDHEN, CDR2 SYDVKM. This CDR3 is CASSPSGGAAFF. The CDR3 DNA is TGTGCCAGCAGTCCCTCCGGGGGGGCCGCTTTCTTT.

As DNA, the CDR3 is TGCGCCAGCAGCTTGGATGGGACAGGGGGAATGGGCTACACCTTC. Amino acid sequence: CASSLDGTGGMGYTF. This chain uses TRBV5-1 with TRBJ1-2; 11 nucleotides align to TRBD1. CDR3 length equals 15 residues. The J segment lost 8 bases and the V segment lost 0 bases, leaving 6 bases of the junction unmatched. Per germline, CDR1 SGHRS and CDR2 YFSETQ.